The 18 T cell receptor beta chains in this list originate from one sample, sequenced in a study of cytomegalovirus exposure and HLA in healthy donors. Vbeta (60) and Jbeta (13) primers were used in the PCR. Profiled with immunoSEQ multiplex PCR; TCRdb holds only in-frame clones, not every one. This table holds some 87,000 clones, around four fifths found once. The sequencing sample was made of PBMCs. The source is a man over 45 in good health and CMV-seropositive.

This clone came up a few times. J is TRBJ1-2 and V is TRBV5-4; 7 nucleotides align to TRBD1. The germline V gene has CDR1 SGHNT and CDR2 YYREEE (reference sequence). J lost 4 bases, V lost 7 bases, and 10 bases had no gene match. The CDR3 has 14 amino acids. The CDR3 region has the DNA TGTGCCAGCCGAGTGGAGGGGGCCCCCTATGGCTACACCTTC. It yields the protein CASRVEGAPYGYTF. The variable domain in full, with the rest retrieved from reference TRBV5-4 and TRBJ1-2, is ETGVTQSPTHLIKTRGQQVTLRCSSQSGHNTVSWYQQALGQGPQFIFQYYREEENGRGNFPPRFSGLQFPNYSSELNVNALELDDSALYLCASRVEGAPYGYTFGSGTRLTVV.

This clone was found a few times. The CDR3 protein is CASKVGQGGCEQYF. The CDR3 region has the DNA TGTGCCAGCAAGGTGGGACAGGGCGGATGCGAGCAGTACTTC. The rearrangement uses TRBV6-1 and TRBJ2-7, with 9 nucleotides matching TRBD1. The ends lost 7 bases at V and 6 bases at J; junction bases unmatched: 10. The CDR3 consists of 14 residues. Germline lookup yields CDR1 MNHNS and CDR2 SASEGT.

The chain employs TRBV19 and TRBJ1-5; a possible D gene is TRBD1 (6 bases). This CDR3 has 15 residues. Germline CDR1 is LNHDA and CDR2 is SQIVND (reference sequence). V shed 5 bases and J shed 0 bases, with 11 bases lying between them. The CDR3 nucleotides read TGTGCCAGTAGTCCACAGGGAACTAGCAATCAGCCCCAGCATTTT. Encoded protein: CASSPQGTSNQPQHF.

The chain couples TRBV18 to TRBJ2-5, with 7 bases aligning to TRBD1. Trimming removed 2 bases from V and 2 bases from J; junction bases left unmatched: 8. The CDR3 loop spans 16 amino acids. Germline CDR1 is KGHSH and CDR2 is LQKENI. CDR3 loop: CASSPWTGGTQETQYF. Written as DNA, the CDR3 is TGTGCCAGCTCACCATGGACAGGAGGCACTCAAGAGACCCAGTACTTC. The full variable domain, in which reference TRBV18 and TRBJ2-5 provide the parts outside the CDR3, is NAGVMQNPRHLVRRRGQEARLRCSPMKGHSHVYWYRQLPEEGLKFMVYLQKENIIDESGMPKERFSAEFPKEGPSILRIQQVVRGDSAAYFCASSPWTGGTQETQYFGPGTRLLVL.

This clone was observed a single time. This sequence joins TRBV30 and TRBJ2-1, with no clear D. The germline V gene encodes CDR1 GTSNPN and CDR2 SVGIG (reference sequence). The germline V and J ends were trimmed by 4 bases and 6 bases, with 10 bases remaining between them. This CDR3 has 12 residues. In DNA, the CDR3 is TGTGCCTGGATCCCAGGTAGCAATGAGCAGTTCTTC. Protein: CAWIPGSNEQFF.

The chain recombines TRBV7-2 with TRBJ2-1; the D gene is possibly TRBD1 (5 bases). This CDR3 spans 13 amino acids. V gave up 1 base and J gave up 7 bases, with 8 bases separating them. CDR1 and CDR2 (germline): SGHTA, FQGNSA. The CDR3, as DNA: TGTGCCAGCAGCTTAGAAAGGGGTAATGAGCAGTTCTTC. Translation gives CASSLERGNEQFF.

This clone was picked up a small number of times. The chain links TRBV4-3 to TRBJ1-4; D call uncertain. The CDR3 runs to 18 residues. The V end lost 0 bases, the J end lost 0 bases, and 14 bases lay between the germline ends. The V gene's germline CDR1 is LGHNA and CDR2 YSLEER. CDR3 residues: CASSQDPQASTTNEKLFF. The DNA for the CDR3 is TGCGCCAGCAGCCAAGATCCGCAGGCGAGCACAACTAATGAAAAACTGTTTTTT.

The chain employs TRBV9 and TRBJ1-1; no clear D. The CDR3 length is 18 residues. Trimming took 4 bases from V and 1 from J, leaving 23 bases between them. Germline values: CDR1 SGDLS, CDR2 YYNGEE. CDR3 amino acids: CASSPSRGGSHGNTEAFF. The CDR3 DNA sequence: TGTGCCAGCAGCCCTTCCCGGGGAGGGTCTCACGGGAACACTGAAGCTTTCTTT. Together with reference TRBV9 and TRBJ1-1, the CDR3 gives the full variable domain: DSGVTQTPKHLITATGQRVTLRCSPRSGDLSVYWYQQSLDQGLQFLIQYYNGEERAKGNILERFSAQQFPDLHSELNLSSLELGDSALYFCASSPSRGGSHGNTEAFFGQGTRLTVV.

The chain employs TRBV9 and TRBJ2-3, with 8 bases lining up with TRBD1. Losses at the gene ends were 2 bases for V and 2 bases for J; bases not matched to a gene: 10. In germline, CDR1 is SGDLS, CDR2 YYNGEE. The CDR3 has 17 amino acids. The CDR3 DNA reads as TGTGCCAGCAGCGTTGGAACCGGGACAGGTCACACAGATACGCAGTATTTT. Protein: CASSVGTGTGHTDTQYF.

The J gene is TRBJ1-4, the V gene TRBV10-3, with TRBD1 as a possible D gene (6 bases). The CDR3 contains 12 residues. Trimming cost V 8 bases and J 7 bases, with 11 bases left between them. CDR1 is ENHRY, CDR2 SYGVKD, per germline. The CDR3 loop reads CAIGGAGEKLFF. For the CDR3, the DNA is TGTGCCATCGGGGGCGCAGGTGAAAAACTGTTTTTT.

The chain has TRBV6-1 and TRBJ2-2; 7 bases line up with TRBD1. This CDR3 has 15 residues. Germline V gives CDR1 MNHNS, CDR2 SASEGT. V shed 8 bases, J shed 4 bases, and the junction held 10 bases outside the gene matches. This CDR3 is CASPRDRSSTGELFF. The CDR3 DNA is TGTGCCAGCCCCCGGGACAGATCTTCCACCGGGGAGCTGTTTTTT.

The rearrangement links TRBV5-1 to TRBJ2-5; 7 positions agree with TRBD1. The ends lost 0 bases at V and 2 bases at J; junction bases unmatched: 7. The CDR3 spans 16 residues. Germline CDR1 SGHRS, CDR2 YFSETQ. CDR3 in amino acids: CASSLGQGFLQETQYF. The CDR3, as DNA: TGCGCCAGCAGCTTGGGACAGGGCTTCTTGCAAGAGACCCAGTACTTC. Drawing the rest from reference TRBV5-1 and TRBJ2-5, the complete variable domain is KAGVTQTPRYLIKTRGQQVTLSCSPISGHRSVSWYQQTPGQGLQFLFEYFSETQRNKGNFPGRFSGRQFSNSRSEMNVSTLELGDSALYLCASSLGQGFLQETQYFGPGTRLLVL.

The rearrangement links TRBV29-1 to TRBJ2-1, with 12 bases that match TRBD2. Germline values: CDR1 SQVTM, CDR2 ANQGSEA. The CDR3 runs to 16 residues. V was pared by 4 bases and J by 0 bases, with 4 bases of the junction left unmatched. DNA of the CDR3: TGCAGCGTTGCGCTAGCGGGGGGGTTCTCCTACAATGAGCAGTTCTTC. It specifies CSVALAGGFSYNEQFF.

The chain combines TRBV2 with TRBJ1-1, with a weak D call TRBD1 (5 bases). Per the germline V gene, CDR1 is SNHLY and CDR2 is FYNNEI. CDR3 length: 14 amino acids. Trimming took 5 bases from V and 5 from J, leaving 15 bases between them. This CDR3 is CASSTRREWTEAFF. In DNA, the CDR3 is TGTGCCAGCAGTACGCGCAGGGAATGGACTGAAGCTTTCTTT.

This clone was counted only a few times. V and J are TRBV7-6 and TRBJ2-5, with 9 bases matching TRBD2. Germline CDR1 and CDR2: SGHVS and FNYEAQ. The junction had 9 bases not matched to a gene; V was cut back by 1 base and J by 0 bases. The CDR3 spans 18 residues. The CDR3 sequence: CASSLDFGLAGNQETQYF. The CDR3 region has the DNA TGTGCCAGCAGCTTAGACTTCGGGCTAGCGGGGAACCAAGAGACCCAGTACTTC.

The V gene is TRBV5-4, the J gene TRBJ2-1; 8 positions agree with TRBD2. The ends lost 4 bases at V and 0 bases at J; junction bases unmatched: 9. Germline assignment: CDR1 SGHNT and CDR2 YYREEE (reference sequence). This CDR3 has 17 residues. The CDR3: CASSPTGGGLSYNEQFF. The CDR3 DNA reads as TGTGCCAGCAGCCCGACCGGGGGGGGGCTCTCCTACAATGAGCAGTTCTTC.

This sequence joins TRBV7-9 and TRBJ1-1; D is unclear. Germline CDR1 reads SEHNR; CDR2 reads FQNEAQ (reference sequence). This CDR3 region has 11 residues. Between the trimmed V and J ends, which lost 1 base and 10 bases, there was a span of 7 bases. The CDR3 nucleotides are TGTGCCAGCAGCTTAGACGAGGGAGCTTTCTTT. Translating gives CASSLDEGAFF.

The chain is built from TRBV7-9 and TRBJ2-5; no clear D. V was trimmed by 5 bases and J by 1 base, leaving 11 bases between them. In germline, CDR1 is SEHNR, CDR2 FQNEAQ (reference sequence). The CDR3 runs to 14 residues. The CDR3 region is CASSKRVVQETQYF. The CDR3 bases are TGTGCCAGCAGCAAACGAGTAGTCCAAGAGACCCAGTACTTC.